This TCR beta chain was sequenced for a study of CD8 T cells in ankylosing spondylitis. The study's findings and limits: Disease-linked clones displayed a CD8+ phenotype and appeared relatively rarely in peripheral blood. Matched synovial fluid from ankylosing spondylitis patients was reported to be enriched for disease-linked clones.

From the 5' RACE reads, TCRdb called clonotypes with MiXCR, one entry per CDR3 protein. This repertoire shows a few hundred thousand distinct CDR3 sequences, more than 20% found once; its top ten account for approximately 0.61%. To note about this clonotype: What it binds is not known.

Unmatched junction bases numbered 6, after V lost 2 bases and J lost 4 bases. The CDR3 length is 16 residues. Germline-derived CDR1 and CDR2 are SNHLY and FYNNEI. The source of this sequence is a male donor with ankylosing spondylitis or in good health (not recorded which). Material for sequencing was blood, either unsorted or a sorted T cell fraction (not recorded which). This chain joins TRBV2 and TRBJ1-5, with 9 bases lining up with TRBD1. This CDR3 reads CASSERTGVGNQPQHF. CDR3 nucleotide sequence: TGTGCCAGCAGTGAACGGACAGGGGTTGGGAATCAGCCCCAGCATTTT.